This T cell receptor (beta chain) comes out of a study of blood T cells in healthy people across ages. Study in general: There was about one barcoded beta molecule captured by template switching per two T cells.

General observations from the study: Significant beta diversity loss was already apparent by age about 42, declining roughly linearly.

A sample-barcoded 5' primer and a J-beta primer mix were used in a second PCR of about 7 to 12 cycles. TCRdb reprocessed the 5' RACE reads via MiXCR and lists one record per CDR3 protein. The sample includes 650,000 to 700,000 distinct CDR3 sequences, about 50% of them seen just once. V lost 5 bases and J lost 3; bases outside the gene matches: 7. The CDR3 runs 14 residues. The germline V gene has CDR1 SGHRS and CDR2 YFSETQ. As to this clonotype: Its target is unknown.

The sequencing input was blood. This chain connects TRBV5-1 to TRBJ1-1; 7 bases fit TRBD1. This clonotype was sampled from a woman aged 80 or over in good health. The CDR3 region is CASSSQGMDTEAFF. The CDR3 coding sequence is TGCGCCAGCAGTTCACAGGGGATGGACACTGAAGCTTTCTTT.